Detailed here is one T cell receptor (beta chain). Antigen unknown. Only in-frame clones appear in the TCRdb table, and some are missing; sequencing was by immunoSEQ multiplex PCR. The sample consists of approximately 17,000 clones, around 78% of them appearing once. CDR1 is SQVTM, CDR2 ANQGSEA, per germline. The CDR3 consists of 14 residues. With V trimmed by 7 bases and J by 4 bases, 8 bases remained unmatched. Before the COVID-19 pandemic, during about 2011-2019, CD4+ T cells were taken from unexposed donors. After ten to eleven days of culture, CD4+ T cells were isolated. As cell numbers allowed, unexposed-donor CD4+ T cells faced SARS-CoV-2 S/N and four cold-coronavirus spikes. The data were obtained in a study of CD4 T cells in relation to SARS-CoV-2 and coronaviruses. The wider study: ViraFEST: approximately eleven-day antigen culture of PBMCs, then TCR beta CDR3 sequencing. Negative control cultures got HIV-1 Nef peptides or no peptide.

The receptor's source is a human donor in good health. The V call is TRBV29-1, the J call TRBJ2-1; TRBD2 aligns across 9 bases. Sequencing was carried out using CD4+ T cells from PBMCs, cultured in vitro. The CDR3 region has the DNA TGCAGCGCCGGAGCGGGAGGAGAATACAATGAGCAGTTCTTC. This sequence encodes CSAGAGGEYNEQFF.